The sequence of this T cell receptor (beta chain) was determined in a study of blood T cell repertoires in COVID-19. Original processing methods: From reference gene primer amplification, estimates of nucleated cell counts were derived. The assay was immunoSEQ multiplex PCR, and TCRdb's table has in-frame clones only and misses some. V, J and clone size derive from that table, while D and trimming were established from the DNA sequence. The sample includes some 700,000 clones, around 89% of them seen just once. This sequence was found in a woman younger than 30 with acute or convalescent COVID-19. The sequenced sample consisted of peripheral blood.

The CDR3 reads CASSQDPGGDEKLFF. Here the CDR3 DNA reads TGTGCCAGCAGCCAAGATCCGGGAGGGGATGAAAAACTGTTTTTT. J is TRBJ1-4 and V is TRBV4-2; tentative D call: TRBD1 (5 bases). The V end was cut by 0 bases, the J end by 6 bases, with 11 bases between. The CDR3 loop spans 15 amino acids. Germline lookup yields CDR1 LGHNA and CDR2 YNFKEQ.